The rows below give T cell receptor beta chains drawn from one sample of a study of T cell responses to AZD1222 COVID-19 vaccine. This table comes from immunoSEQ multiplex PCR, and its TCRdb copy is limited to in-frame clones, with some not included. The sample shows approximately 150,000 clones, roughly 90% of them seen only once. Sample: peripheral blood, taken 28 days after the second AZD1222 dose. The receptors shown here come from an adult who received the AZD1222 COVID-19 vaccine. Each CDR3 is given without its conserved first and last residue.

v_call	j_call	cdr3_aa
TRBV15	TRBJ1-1	ATSRGDRGFLNTEAF
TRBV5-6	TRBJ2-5	ASSLVKETQY
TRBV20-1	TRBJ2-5	SAGAPREFETQY
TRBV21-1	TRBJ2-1	ASSVYRDREYNEQF
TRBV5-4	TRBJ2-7	ASSLTYGTGVYEQY
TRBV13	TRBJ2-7	ASSLSHSYEQY
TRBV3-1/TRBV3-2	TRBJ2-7	ASSRGPGYEQY
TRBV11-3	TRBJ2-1	ASSLVGDEQF
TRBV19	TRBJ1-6	ASSTRTGGNGSPLH
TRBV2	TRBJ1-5	ASSVAGTSNQPQH
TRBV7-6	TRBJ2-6	ASSLGGQGLPGANVLT
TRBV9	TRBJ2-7	ASSATGGHEQY
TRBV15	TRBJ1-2	ATSRAGARGYT
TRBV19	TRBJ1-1	ASSIVSVIRTSSEAF
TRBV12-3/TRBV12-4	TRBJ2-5	ASSLPSQETQY
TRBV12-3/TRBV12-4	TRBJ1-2	ASSRDSNYGYT
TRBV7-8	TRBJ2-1	ASSPAMISSYNEQF
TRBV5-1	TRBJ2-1	ASSLNVEQF
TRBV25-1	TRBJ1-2	ASSAQGALNGYT
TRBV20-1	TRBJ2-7	SASRSSGNYEQY
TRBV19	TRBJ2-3	ASTPGGRISDTQY
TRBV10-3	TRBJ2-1	AISESAGGGEQF
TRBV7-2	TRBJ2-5	ASSLAYQETQY
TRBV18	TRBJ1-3	ASSPSNRGDGNTIY
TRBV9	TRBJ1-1	ASSEALATNTEAF
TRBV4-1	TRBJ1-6	ASSHLLGGENSPLH